The table lists the clone carrying this TCR beta chain with many counts. Antigen specificity is unknown. The cDNA was synthesized by means of template-switch 5'RACE, which was carried out with 10-nucleotide random UMIs. MiXCR was run by TCRdb on the 5' RACE reads, yielding one entry per CDR3 protein. The sample holds 84,000 or so distinct CDR3 sequences, under 4.5% seen once. Specified time point: longitudinal time-point 3. This sample was included in a study of neurological immune-mediated disorders. Findings of the study overall: The multiple sclerosis repertoire cluster had no association with any clinical or MRI feature. The greatest TCR clonal expansion occurred in HTLV-1-associated myelopathy and the least in multiple sclerosis, which fell below healthy controls.

The CDR3 runs 11 residues. Germline loops: CDR1 SNHLY, CDR2 FYNNEI. Trimming shortened V by 0 bases and J by 14 bases, and 8 bases separated the two germline ends. This TCR was sampled from a woman aged 55-69 years with multiple sclerosis. The sequenced material came from PBMCs. V usage is TRBV2 and J usage is TRBJ2-1, with D tentatively TRBD2 (5 bases). In DNA form, the CDR3 reads TGTGCCAGCAGTGAAGCGGGGAGCGAGTTCTTC. Its protein product is CASSEAGSEFF.